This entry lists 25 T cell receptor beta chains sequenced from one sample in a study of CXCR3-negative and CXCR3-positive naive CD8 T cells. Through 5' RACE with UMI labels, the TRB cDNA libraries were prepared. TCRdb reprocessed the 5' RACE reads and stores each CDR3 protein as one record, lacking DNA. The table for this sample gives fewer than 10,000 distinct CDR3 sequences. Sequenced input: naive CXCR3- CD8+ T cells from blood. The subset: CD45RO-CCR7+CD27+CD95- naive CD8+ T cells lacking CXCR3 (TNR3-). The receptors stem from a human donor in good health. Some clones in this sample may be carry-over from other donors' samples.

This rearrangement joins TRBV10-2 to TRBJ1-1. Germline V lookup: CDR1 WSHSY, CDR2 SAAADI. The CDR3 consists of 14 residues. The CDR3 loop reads CASSEIQLTVEAFF.

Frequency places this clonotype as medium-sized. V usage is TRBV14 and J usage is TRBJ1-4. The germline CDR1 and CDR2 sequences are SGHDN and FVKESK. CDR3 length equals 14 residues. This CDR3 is CASGPGLENEKLFF.

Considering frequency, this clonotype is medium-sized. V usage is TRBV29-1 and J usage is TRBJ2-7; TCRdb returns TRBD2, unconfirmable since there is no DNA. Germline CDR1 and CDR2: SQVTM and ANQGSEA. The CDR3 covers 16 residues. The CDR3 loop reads CSVDGAAGNLGYEQYF.

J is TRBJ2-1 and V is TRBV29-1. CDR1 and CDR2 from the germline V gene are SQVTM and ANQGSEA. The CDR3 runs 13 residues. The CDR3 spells CSVEEDTHNEQFF.

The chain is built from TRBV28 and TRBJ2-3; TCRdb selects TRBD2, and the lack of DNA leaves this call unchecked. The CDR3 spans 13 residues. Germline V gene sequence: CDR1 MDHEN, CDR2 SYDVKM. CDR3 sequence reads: CAGKTSERGTQYF.

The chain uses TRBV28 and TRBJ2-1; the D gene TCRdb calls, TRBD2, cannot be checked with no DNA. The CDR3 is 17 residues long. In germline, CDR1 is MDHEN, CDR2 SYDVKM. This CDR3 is CASSSPRAGSSYNEQFF.

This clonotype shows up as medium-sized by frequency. The CDR3 is CASSQRLAGGFAVAEQYF. The gene calls are TRBV4-1 and TRBJ2-7; there is no DNA to check the TCRdb D call of TRBD2. Per germline, CDR1 MGHRA and CDR2 YSYEKL. The CDR3 has 18 amino acids.

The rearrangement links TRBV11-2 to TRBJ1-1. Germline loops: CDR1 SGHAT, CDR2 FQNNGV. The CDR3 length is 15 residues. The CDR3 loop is CASSFGAVAGTEAFF.

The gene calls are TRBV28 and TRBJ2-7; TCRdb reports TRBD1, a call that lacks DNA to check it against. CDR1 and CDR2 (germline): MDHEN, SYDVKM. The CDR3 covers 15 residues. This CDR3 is CASSYSPLAGHEQYF.

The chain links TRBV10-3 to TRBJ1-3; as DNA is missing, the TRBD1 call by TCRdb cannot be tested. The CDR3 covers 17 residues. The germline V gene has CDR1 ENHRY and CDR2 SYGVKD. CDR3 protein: CAISKPVRDKPGNTIYF.

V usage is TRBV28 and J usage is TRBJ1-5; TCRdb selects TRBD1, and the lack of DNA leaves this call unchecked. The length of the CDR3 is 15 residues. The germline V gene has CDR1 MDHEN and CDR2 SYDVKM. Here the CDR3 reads CASSPAKGGNQPQHF. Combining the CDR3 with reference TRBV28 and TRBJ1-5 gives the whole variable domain DVKVTQSSRYLVKRTGEKVFLECVQDMDHENMFWYRQDPGLGLRLIYFSYDVKMKEKGDIPEGYSVSREKKERFSLILESASTNQTSMYLCASSPAKGGNQPQHFGDGTRLSIL.

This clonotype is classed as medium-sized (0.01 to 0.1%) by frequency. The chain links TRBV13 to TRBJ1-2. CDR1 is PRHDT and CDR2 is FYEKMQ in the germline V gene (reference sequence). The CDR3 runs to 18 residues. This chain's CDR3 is CASSLMAVRGSPNYGYTF. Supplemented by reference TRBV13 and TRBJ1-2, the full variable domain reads AAGVIQSPRHLIKEKRETATLKCYPIPRHDTVYWYQQGPGQDPQFLISFYEKMQSDKGSIPDRFSAQQFSDYHSELNMSSLELGDSALYFCASSLMAVRGSPNYGYTFGSGTRLTVV.

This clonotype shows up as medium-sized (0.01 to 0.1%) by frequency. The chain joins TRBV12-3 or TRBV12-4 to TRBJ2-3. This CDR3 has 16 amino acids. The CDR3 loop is CASSSSPGSRADTQYF.

The CDR3 loop is CASSLGGYEQYF. The chain links TRBV28 to TRBJ2-7. CDR1 is MDHEN, CDR2 SYDVKM, per germline. The CDR3 loop spans 12 amino acids.

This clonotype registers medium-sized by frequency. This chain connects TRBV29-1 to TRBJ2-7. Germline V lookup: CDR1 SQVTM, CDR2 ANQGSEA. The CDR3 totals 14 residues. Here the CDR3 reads CSVEEGMSSYEQYF.

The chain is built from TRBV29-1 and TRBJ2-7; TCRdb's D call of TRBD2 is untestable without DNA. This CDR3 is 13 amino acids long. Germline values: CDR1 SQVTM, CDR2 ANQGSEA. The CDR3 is CSVGGLLSYEQYF.

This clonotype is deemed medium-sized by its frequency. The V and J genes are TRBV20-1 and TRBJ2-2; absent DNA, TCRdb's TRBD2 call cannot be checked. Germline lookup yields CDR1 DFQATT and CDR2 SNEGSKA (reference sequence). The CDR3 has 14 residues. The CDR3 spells CSATAGVRTGELFF.

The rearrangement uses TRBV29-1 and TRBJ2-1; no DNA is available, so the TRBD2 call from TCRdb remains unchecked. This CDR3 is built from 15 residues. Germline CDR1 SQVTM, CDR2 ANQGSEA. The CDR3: CSTKGRTSGNNEQFF.

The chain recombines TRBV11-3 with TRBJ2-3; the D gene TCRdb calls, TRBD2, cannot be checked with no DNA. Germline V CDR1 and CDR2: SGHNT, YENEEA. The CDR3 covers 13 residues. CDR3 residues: CASSPRLARLQYF.

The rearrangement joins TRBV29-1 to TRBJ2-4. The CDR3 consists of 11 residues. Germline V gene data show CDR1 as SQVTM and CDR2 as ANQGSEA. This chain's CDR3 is CSALAKNIQYF.

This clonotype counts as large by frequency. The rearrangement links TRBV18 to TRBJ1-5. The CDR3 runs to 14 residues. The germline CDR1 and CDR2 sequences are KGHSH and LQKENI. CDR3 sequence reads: CASSPRENNQPQHF.

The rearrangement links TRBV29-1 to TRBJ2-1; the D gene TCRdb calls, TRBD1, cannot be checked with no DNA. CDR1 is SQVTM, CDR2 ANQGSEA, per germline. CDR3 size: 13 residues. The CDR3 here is CSAWGAGDNEQFF.

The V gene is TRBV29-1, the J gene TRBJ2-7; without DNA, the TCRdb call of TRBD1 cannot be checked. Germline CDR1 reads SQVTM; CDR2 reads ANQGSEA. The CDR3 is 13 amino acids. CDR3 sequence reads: CSVVPGGTYEQYF.

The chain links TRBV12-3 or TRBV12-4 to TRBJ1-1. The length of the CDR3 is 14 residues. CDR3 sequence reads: CASSLAYRETEAFF.

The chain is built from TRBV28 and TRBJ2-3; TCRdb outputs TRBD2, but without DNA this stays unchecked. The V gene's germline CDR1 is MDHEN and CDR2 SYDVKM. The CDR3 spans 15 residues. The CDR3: CASSPTSGSTDTQYF.